The rows below give T cell receptor beta chains drawn from one sample of a study of T cell changes during pregnancy in multiple sclerosis. Clones were sequenced by immunoSEQ multiplex PCR, and TCRdb holds only the in-frame ones, with some missing. The sample lists roughly 30,000 clones; 70% to 90% were seen once. This sample comprised CD8+ T cells from peripheral blood mononuclear cells, obtained after pregnancy. These receptors were taken from a female donor with multiple sclerosis, enrolled in a pregnancy study. Both conserved end residues are part of each CDR3. Fields, in order: V gene, CDR3 protein.

v_gene: TRBV6-5
CDR3aa: CASSSWSSYNEQFF

v_gene: TRBV19
CDR3aa: CASSEHGTYGTEAFF

v_gene: TRBV7-6
CDR3aa: CASSSYPLNEQFF

v_gene: TRBV4-3
CDR3aa: CASSQDSGSGNTEAFF

v_gene: TRBV27
CDR3aa: CASSPGTGALNTEAFF

v_gene: TRBV7-2
CDR3aa: CASSLSGRGNEQFF

v_gene: TRBV7-9
CDR3aa: CASSPSMGQSSYEQYF

v_gene: TRBV14
CDR3aa: CASSQVLRMEQFF

v_gene: TRBV6-4
CDR3aa: CASSEALGAGEQFF

v_gene: TRBV5-8
CDR3aa: CASSHMLTREQYF

v_gene: TRBV7-6
CDR3aa: CASSLIPGTSGFPYNEQFF

v_gene: TRBV2
CDR3aa: CASSGRDSLEQYF

v_gene: TRBV7-9
CDR3aa: CASSLTGGPIEQYF

v_gene: TRBV7-9
CDR3aa: CAFRTLSYNEQFF